These 22 T cell receptor beta chains were all obtained from the same sample, sequenced in a study of regulatory T cells in long-lasting Graves disease. The time point is: newly diagnosed GD, antithyroid drugs for less than 3 months. PBMC RNA served as the TCR library source. Construction of TCR beta libraries relied on iRepertoire HTBI primers and on Arm-PCR targeting CDR3 regions. TCRdb passed the multiplex PCR reads through MiXCR, listing each CDR3 protein once. Of around 470,000 distinct CDR3 sequences in the sample, around 15% were seen once. The same data also went into a second study, on T cells in Graves' hyperthyroidism and ophthalmopathy.

The sequencing here drew on peripheral blood mononuclear cells (PBMCs), taken at new diagnosis, from a patient treated with antithyroid drugs. The receptors derive from a woman between 45 and 65 years old with Graves disease.

This clonotype was picked up a small number of times. A much larger clone lies one base from this, so it may be a read error. The rearrangement links TRBV5-1 to TRBJ1-1; possibly TRBD1 for D (5 bases). Germline lookup yields CDR1 SGHRS and CDR2 YFSETQ. The CDR3 runs to 17 residues. CDR3 residues: CAGSRLSTTGGSTEAFF. The CDR3, as DNA: TGCGCCGGCAGCCGCCTGAGCACAACGGGGGGTAGCACTGAAGCTTTCTTT.

The V gene is TRBV3-1, the J gene TRBJ1-4; D call uncertain. V was pared by 0 bases and J by 13 bases, with 12 bases between. The CDR3 length is 13 residues. Germline loops: CDR1 LGHDT, CDR2 YNNKEL (reference sequence). This chain's CDR3 is CASSQDNPGRLFF. The DNA for the CDR3 is TGTGCCAGCAGCCAAGACAACCCGGGCAGACTGTTTTTT.

The chain couples TRBV13 to TRBJ2-1; 7 bases are a match to TRBD2. Germline V lookup: CDR1 PRHDT, CDR2 FYEKMQ (reference sequence). The CDR3 is made up of 15 amino acids. Losses at the gene ends were 7 bases for V and 2 bases for J; bases not matched to a gene: 8. This CDR3 is CASTPERGAYNEQFF. The CDR3 DNA reads TGTGCCAGCACCCCTGAGCGGGGAGCCTACAATGAGCAGTTCTTC.

This clonotype was found many times. The chain carries TRBV3-1 and TRBJ1-2; D is possibly TRBD1 (5 bases). V was trimmed by 4 bases and J by 2 bases, leaving 11 bases between them. The CDR3 totals 14 residues. Germline-derived CDR1 and CDR2 are LGHDT and YNNKEL (reference sequence). The CDR3 nucleotides read TGTGCCAGCAGCCGCGACAGTCCAAACTATGGCTACACCTTC. Its protein is CASSRDSPNYGYTF.

This clonotype was seen at least ten times. The chain carries TRBV28 and TRBJ2-1; D is unresolved. Trimming pared 3 bases from V and 4 bases from J, leaving 16 bases between. Germline CDR1 reads MDHEN; CDR2 reads SYDVKM. The length of the CDR3 is 16 residues. In DNA form, the CDR3 reads TGTGCCAGCAGTTTTCCCGGCAGGATAATATACAATGAGCAGTTCTTC. As protein: CASSFPGRIIYNEQFF.

This clonotype was seen only a few times. V usage is TRBV20-1 and J usage is TRBJ2-2, with no clear D. The CDR3 sequence is 15 residues long. Germline V gene data show CDR1 as DFQATT and CDR2 as SNEGSKA (reference sequence). The V and J ends lost 0 bases and 0 bases respectively, with 8 bases between them. CDR3 sequence reads: CSARDHSTNTGELFF. The CDR3 nucleotides are TGCAGTGCTAGAGATCACTCAACGAACACCGGGGAGCTGTTTTTT.

This clonotype was recorded at least ten times. The chain carries TRBV20-1 and TRBJ2-1, with D unclear. The CDR3 totals 11 residues. V lost 6 bases, J lost 6 bases, and 9 bases lay in between. Per the germline V gene, CDR1 is DFQATT and CDR2 is SNEGSKA (reference sequence). In nucleotides, the CDR3 is TGCAGTGCAACTGAGGTCAATGAGCAGTTCTTC. Translated: CSATEVNEQFF.

The rearrangement uses TRBV5-1 and TRBJ2-7; D is unresolved. Germline loops: CDR1 SGHRS, CDR2 YFSETQ. This CDR3 is built from 14 residues. The V gene lost 0 bases and the J gene lost 6 bases, with 13 bases spanning the gap. Here the CDR3 reads CASSLEGPVGEQYF. DNA for the CDR3: TGCGCCAGCAGCTTGGAGGGCCCCGTGGGCGAGCAGTACTTC. Filled out from reference TRBV5-1 and TRBJ2-7, the complete variable domain reads KAGVTQTPRYLIKTRGQQVTLSCSPISGHRSVSWYQQTPGQGLQFLFEYFSETQRNKGNFPGRFSGRQFSNSRSEMNVSTLELGDSALYLCASSLEGPVGEQYFGPGTRLTVT.

The CDR3 reads CSGDRPSPYNEQFF. The CDR3 DNA reads TGCAGTGGGGACAGGCCGAGTCCCTACAATGAGCAGTTCTTC. The V call is TRBV20-1, the J call TRBJ2-1, with 8 nucleotides matching TRBD1. The CDR3 covers 14 residues. CDR1 and CDR2 from the germline V gene are DFQATT and SNEGSKA (reference sequence). The J segment lost 2 bases and the V segment lost 7 bases, leaving 7 bases of the junction unmatched.

The chain couples TRBV6-2 or TRBV6-3 to TRBJ2-5; D perhaps matches TRBD1 (6 bases). Germline CDR1 MNHEY, CDR2 SVGEGT. Between the trimmed V and J ends, which lost 11 bases and 4 bases, there was a span of 23 bases. CDR3 size: 15 residues. The CDR3 DNA is TGTGCCGGTGCTCAGGTGGGGGCAAGTGGAGAGACCCAGTACTTC. Translated, it gives CAGAQVGASGETQYF.

In this sample, this clonotype turned up many times. The chain combines TRBV12-3 or TRBV12-4 with TRBJ1-1; D not resolved. Trimming removed 2 bases at V and 8 bases at J, with 9 bases between. The CDR3 covers 12 residues. Here the CDR3 reads CASSLQPGEAFF. DNA of the CDR3: TGTGCCAGCAGTTTACAACCGGGAGAAGCTTTCTTT.

This clonotype was observed a few times. The chain carries TRBV4-1 and TRBJ2-7, with D perhaps matching TRBD1 (5 bases). The CDR3 sequence is 13 residues long. V lost 4 bases and J lost 2, with 9 bases in between. In germline, CDR1 is MGHRA, CDR2 YSYEKL. The CDR3 nucleotides read TGCGCCAGCAGCCTCAAACAGGCCTACGAGCAGTACTTC. Protein product: CASSLKQAYEQYF.

Many counts were recorded for this clonotype. The CDR3 protein is CASSPAPLVYEQYF. CDR3 bases: TGTGCCAGCTCACCAGCTCCGCTAGTCTACGAGCAGTACTTC. The rearrangement links TRBV18 to TRBJ2-7; D uncertain. V was clipped by 2 bases and J by 3 bases, with 11 bases between them. The CDR3 is 14 residues long. Germline V gene lookup returns CDR1 KGHSH and CDR2 LQKENI. The full variable domain, rest sourced from reference TRBV18 and TRBJ2-7, is NAGVMQNPRHLVRRRGQEARLRCSPMKGHSHVYWYRQLPEEGLKFMVYLQKENIIDESGMPKERFSAEFPKEGPSILRIQQVVRGDSAAYFCASSPAPLVYEQYFGPGTRLTVT.

This clonotype was observed many times. The V and J genes are TRBV20-1 and TRBJ2-3; 7 bases map to TRBD2. Per germline, CDR1 DFQATT and CDR2 SNEGSKA (reference sequence). This CDR3 contains 13 residues. Trimming at V came to 3 bases and at J to 6 bases, leaving 6 bases not matched to a gene. CDR3 in DNA: TGCAGTGCTAGCGCGGGAGAACTCGATACGCAGTATTTT. It yields the protein CSASAGELDTQYF.

There are many counts of this clonotype. Written as DNA, the CDR3 is TGTGCCTGGAGTCAAGGGTTAGAAGCTTTCTTT. It encodes CAWSQGLEAFF. The J gene is TRBJ1-1, the V gene TRBV30; the D is unclear. Trimming pared 2 bases from V and 8 bases from J, leaving 9 bases between. This CDR3 spans 11 amino acids. Germline-derived CDR1 and CDR2 are GTSNPN and SVGIG (reference sequence).

This clonotype was seen more than once but under ten times. The chain is built from TRBV10-3 and TRBJ1-6; no reliable D call. CDR1 is ENHRY, CDR2 SYGVKD, per germline. CDR3 size: 13 residues. CDR3 coding DNA: TGTACCACCACCCTAGGGCTGGATTCACCCCTCCACTTT. It translates to CTTTLGLDSPLHF.

This clonotype was seen ten or more times. This rearrangement joins TRBV12-3 or TRBV12-4 to TRBJ1-6, with no clear D. This CDR3 region has 16 residues. V lost 3 bases to trimming and J lost 13 bases, with 22 bases between them. CDR3 in amino acids: CASSLRGPDPSSPLHF. The DNA of the CDR3 is TGTGCCAGCAGTTTGAGAGGGCCAGACCCCTCTAGTCCCCTCCACTTT.

This clonotype appeared a single time. This sequence may be a read error, since a much larger clone differs from it by one base. The chain's CDR3 is CSVSGTSDTSYEQYF. CDR3 bases: TGCAGCGTTAGTGGGACTAGCGATACCTCCTACGAGCAGTACTTC. This chain links TRBV29-1 with TRBJ2-7, with TRBD2 matching over 10 bases. The CDR3 is 15 amino acids. Germline V gene sequence: CDR1 SQVTM, CDR2 ANQGSEA. V lost 5 bases and J lost 0; bases outside the gene matches: 7.

The sample holds many counts of this clonotype. Here the CDR3 DNA reads TGTGCCAGCAGCTTAACGACCTCAACCTACGAGCAGTACTTC. It codes for CASSLTTSTYEQYF. This chain connects TRBV11-3 to TRBJ2-7; D not certain. The CDR3 is made up of 14 amino acids. Per the germline V gene, CDR1 is SGHNT and CDR2 is YENEEA. V was cut by 2 bases and J by 2 bases, with 10 bases left in between.

The chain has TRBV7-2 and TRBJ2-2, with 7 bases matching TRBD1. J lost 5 bases, V lost 5 bases, and 8 bases had no gene match. Germline V CDR1 and CDR2: SGHTA, FQGNSA. CDR3 length: 15 amino acids. CDR3 sequence (DNA): TGTGCCAGCAGCCCGGACAGGCATTTGACCGGGGAGCTGTTTTTT. Protein product: CASSPDRHLTGELFF.

This clonotype has a count of ten or more. The chain joins TRBV6-2 or TRBV6-3 to TRBJ1-4; possible D gene TRBD1, 6 bases. Germline V gene sequence: CDR1 MNHEY, CDR2 SVGEGT. This CDR3 has 13 amino acids. V shed 8 bases and J shed 6 bases, with 13 bases lying between them. CDR3 in amino acids: CASSRTAYEKLFF. CDR3 nucleotides: TGTGCCAGCTCACGGACAGCCTATGAAAAACTGTTTTTT.

This clonotype occurred many times. The rearrangement joins TRBV27 to TRBJ1-2; D possibly corresponds to TRBD1 (5 bases). With 5 bases removed from V and 2 bases from J, the gap between germline ends came to 18 bases. CDR1 and CDR2 (germline): MNHEY, SMNVEV (reference sequence). This CDR3 has 16 amino acids. In DNA form, the CDR3 reads TGTGCCAGCAGTGACTCCGGGACGGCAAAAAACTATGGCTACACCTTC. Translated: CASSDSGTAKNYGYTF.